The table lists the clone carrying this T cell receptor (beta chain) with a count of one. The V gene lost 0 bases and the J gene lost 2 bases, with 14 bases spanning the gap. The CDR3 has 16 amino acids. Germline V lookup: CDR1 SGHAT, CDR2 FQNNGV. This sample was included in a study of blood T cell repertoires in COVID-19. Study background: The cDNA or gDNA used as material had been derived from T cells, B-cell-depleted T cells, or PBMCs.

Original analysis: Quantification of nucleated cells was approximated via reference gene primer amplification. TCRdb's table, derived via immunoSEQ multiplex PCR, lists solely in-frame clones and lacks some. The V and J calls and clone size were taken over from that table, and D and trimming were inferred from the DNA. This table has 110,000 or so clones, over 60% appearing once. This rearrangement joins TRBV11-2 to TRBJ2-7, with D tentatively TRBD2 (5 bases). The sample was peripheral blood. This clonotype was obtained from a man in his 70s with acute or convalescent COVID-19. In DNA form, the CDR3 reads TGTGCCAGCAGCTTAGATCCAAGGACTCAGACCTACGAGCAGTACTTC. Translation: CASSLDPRTQTYEQYF.